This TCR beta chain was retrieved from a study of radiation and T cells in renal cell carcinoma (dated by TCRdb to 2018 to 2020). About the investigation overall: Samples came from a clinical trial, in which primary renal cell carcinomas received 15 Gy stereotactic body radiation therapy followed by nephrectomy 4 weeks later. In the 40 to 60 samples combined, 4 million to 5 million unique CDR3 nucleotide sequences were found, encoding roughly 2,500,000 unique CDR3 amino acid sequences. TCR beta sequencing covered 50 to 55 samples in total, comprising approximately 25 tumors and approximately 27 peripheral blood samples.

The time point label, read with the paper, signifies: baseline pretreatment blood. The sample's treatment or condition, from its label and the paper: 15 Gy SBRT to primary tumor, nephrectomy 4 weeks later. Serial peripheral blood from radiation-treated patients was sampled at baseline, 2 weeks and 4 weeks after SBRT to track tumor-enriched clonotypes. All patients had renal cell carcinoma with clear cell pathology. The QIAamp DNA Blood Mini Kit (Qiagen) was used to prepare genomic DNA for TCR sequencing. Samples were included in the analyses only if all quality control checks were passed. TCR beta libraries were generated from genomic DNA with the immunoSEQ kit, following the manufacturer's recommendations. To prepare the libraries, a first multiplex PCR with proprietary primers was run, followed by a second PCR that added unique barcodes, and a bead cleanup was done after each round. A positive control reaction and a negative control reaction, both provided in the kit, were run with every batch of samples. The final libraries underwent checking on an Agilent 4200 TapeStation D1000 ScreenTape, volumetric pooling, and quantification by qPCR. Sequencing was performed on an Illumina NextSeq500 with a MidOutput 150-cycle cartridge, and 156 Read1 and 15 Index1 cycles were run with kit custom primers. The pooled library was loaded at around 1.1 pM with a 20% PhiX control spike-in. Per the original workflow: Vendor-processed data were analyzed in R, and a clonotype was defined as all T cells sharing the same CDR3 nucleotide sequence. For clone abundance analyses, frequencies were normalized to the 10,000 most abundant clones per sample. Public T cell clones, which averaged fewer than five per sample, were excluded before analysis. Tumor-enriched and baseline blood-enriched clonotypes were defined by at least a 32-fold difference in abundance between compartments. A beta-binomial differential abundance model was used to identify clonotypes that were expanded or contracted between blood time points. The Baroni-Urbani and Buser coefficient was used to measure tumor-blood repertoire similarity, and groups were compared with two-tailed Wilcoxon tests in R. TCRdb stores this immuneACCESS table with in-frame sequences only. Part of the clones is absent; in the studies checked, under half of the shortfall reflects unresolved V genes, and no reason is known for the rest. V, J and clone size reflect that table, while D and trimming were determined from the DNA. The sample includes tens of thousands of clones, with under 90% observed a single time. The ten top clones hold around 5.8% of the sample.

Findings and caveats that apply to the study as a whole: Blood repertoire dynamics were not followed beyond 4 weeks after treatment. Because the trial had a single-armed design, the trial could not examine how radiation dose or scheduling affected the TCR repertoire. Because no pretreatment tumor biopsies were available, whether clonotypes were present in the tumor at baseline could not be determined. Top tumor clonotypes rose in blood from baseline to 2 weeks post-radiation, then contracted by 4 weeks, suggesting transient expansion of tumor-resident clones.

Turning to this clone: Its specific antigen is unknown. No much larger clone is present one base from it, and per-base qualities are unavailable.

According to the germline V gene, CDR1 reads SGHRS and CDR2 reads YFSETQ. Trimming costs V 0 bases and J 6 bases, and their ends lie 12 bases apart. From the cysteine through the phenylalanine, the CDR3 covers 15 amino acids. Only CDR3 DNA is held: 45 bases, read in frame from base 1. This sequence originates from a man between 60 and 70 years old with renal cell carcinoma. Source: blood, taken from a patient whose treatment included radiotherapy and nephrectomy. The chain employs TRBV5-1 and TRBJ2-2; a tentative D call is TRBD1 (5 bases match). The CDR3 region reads CASSLAVRGSGELFF. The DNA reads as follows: TGCGCCAGCAGCTTGGCGGTTAGGGGATCCGGGGAGCTGTTTTTT.